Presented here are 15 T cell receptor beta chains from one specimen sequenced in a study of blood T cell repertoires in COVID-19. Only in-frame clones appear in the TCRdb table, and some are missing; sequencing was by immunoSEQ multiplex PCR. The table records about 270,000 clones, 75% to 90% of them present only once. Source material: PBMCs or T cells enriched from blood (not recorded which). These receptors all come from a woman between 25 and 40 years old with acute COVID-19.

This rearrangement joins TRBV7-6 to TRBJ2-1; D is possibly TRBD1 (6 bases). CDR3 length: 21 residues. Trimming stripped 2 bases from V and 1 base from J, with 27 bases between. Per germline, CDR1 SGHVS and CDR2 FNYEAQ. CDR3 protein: CASSLFPPINEGVGSYNEQFF. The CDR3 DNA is TGTGCCAGCAGCTTATTCCCGCCAATCAATGAGGGGGTGGGGTCCTACAATGAGCAGTTCTTC.

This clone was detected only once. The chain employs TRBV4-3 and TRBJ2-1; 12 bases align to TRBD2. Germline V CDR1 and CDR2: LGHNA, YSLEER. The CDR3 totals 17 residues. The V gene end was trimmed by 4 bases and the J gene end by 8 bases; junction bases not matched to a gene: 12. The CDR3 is CASSPEQGLAGSYEQFF. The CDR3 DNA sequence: TGCGCCAGCAGCCCAGAACAAGGACTAGCGGGAAGCTATGAGCAGTTCTTC.

CDR3 loop: CASSQINEQFF. The CDR3 bases are TGTGCCAGCAGCCAAATAAATGAGCAGTTCTTC. The chain uses TRBV4-2 and TRBJ2-1, with no clear D. V lost 2 bases, J lost 7 bases, and 3 bases lay in between. The germline V gene has CDR1 LGHNA and CDR2 YNFKEQ. The CDR3 length is 11 residues.

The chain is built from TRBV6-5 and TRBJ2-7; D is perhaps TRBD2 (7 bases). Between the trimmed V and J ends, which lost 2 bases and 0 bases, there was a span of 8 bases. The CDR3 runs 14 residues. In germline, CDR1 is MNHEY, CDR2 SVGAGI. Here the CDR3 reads CASSYRGASYEQYF. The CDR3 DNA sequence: TGTGCCAGCAGTTACCGGGGGGCCTCCTACGAGCAGTACTTC.

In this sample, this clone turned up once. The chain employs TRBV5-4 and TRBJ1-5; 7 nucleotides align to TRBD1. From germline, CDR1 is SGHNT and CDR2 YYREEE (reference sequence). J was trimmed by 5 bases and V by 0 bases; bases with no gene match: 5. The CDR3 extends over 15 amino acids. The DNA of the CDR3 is TGTGCCAGCAGCTTGGCCGGTCAGGGGGATCAGCCCCAGCATTTT. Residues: CASSLAGQGDQPQHF.

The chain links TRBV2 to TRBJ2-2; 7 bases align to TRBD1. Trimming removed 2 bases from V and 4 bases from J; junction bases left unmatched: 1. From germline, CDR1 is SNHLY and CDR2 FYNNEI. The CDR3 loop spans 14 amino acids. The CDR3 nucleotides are TGTGCCAGCAGTGAACAGGGGGTCACCGGGGAGCTGTTTTTT. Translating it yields CASSEQGVTGELFF.

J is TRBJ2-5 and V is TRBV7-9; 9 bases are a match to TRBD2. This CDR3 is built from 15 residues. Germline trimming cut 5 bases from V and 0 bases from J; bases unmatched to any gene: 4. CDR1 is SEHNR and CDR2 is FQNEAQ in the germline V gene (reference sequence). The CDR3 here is CASSRAGGDQETQYF. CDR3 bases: TGTGCCAGCAGCCGCGCGGGAGGGGACCAAGAGACCCAGTACTTC.

In nucleotides, the CDR3 is TGTGCCTGCGGTGGGACAGGGGAGTCTCTGCAGTTCTTC. Amino acids: CACGGTGESLQFF. The genes are TRBV30 and TRBJ2-1, with 10 nucleotides matching TRBD1. The CDR3 is 13 amino acids. Germline lookup yields CDR1 GTSNPN and CDR2 SVGIG (reference sequence). V gave up 6 bases and J gave up 12 bases; unmatched junction bases: 11.

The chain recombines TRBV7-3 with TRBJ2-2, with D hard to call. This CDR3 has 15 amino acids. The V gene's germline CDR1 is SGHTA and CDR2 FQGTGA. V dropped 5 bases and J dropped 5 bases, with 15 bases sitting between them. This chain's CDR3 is CASSPDPGETGELFF. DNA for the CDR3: TGTGCCAGCAGCCCAGATCCGGGTGAGACCGGGGAGCTGTTTTTT. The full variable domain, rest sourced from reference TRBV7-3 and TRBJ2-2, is GAGVSQTPSNKVTEKGKYVELRCDPISGHTALYWYRQSLGQGPEFLIYFQGTGAADDSGLPNDRFFAVRPEGSVSTLKIQRTERGDSAVYLCASSPDPGETGELFFGEGSRLTVL.

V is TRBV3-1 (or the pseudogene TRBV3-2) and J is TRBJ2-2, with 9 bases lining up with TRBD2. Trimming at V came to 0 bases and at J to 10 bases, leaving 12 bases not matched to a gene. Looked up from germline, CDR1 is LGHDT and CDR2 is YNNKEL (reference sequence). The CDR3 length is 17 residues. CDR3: CASSQDRMTSGPLELFF. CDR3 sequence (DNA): TGTGCCAGCAGCCAAGACCGGATGACTAGCGGTCCGCTGGAGCTGTTTTTT.

This CDR3 is CAISFGGALNAGELFF. CDR3 sequence (DNA): TGTGCCATCAGTTTCGGGGGGGCCTTGAATGCCGGGGAGCTGTTTTTT. This chain joins TRBV10-3 and TRBJ2-2, with 8 bases identical to TRBD2. Germline V lookup: CDR1 ENHRY, CDR2 SYGVKD. After removal of 5 bases from V and 6 bases from J, the junction contained 11 bases not matched to a gene. The CDR3 sequence is 16 residues long.

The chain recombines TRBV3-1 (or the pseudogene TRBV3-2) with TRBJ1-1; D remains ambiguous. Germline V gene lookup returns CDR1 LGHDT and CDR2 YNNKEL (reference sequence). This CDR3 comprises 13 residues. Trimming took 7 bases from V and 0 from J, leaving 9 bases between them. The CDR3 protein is CASTLGVNTEAFF. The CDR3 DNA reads TGTGCCAGCACCCTCGGAGTGAACACTGAAGCTTTCTTT.

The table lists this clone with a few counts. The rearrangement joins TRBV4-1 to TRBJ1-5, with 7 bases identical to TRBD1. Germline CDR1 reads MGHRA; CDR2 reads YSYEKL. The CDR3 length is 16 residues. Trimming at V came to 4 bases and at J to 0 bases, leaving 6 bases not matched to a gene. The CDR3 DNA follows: TGCGCCAGCAGCCGAGACAGGGTGGGTAGCAATCAGCCCCAGCATTTT. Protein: CASSRDRVGSNQPQHF.

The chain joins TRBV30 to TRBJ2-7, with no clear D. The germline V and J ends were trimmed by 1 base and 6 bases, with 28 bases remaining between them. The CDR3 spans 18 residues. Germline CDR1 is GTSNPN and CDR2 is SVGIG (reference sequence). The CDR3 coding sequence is TGTGCCTGGAGTGGGGTGGATGTCCTAAGGTCTGGCGACTTCGAGCAGTACTTC. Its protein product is CAWSGVDVLRSGDFEQYF.

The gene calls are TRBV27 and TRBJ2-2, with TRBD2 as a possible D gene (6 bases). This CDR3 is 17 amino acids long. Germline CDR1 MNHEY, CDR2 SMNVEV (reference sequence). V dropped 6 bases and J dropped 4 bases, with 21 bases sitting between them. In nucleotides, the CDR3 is TGTGCCAGCAGGACTAGGACCGGTGGAGGAGGCACCGGGGAGCTGTTTTTT. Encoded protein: CASRTRTGGGGTGELFF.